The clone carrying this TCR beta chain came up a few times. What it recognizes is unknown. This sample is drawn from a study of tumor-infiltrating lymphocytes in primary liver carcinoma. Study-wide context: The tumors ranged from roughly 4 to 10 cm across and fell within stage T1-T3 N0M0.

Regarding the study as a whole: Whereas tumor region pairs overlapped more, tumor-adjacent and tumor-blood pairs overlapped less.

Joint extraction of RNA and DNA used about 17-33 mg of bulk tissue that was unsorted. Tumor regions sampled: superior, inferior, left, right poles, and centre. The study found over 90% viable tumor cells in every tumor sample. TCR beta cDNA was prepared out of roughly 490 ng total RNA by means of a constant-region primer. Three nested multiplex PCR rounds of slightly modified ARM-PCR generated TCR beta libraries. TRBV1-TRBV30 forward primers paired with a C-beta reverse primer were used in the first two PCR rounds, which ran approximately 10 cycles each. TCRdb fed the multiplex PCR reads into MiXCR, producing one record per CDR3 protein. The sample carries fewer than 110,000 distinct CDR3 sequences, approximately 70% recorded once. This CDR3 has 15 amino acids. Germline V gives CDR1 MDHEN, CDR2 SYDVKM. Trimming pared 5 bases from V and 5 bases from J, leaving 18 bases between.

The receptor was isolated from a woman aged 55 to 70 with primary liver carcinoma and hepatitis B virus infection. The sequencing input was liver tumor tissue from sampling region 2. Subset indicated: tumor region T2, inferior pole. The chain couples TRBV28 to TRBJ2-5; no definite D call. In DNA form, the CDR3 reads TGTGCCAGCAGTCCGCCCTCAAGGTTAAGGGAGACCCAGTACTTC. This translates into CASSPPSRLRETQYF.